A selection of T cell receptor beta chains follows, all from one sample in a study of T-cell memory formation after mild COVID-19. TCRdb re-called the 5' RACE reads with MiXCR, one entry per CDR3 protein. The sample consists of about 430,000 distinct CDR3 sequences, roughly 17% of them appearing once. Sequencing was done on a sample of PBMCs or a T cell subset sorted from them (not recorded which). These receptors all come from a man aged 18 to 30 who had mild COVID-19 (a few samples of this study predate the infection). Cell type and time point are not known. CDR3s include the opening cysteine and the closing phenylalanine or tryptophan. Each record gives: V gene, D gene, clone size, CDR3 length, J gene, CDR3 DNA, CDR3 protein. D genes are given only for firm matches. Size is omitted from some rows. Given values are once, few, many or a class for expanded clones.

TRBV5-1	.	few	15	TRBJ1-2	TGCGCCAGCAGCTTGTATAATCGGGACTTCTATGGCTACACCTTC	CASSLYNRDFYGYTF
TRBV2	TRBD2	few	17	TRBJ2-1	TGTGCCAGCAGTAACCGCGGGGGGCCGAGCTCCTACAATGAGCAGTTCTTC	CASSNRGGPSSYNEQFF
TRBV6-2/TRBV6-3	.	few	15	TRBJ1-5	TGTGCCAGCAGTTACGGGCCCGTAATCAACCAGCCCCAGCATTTT	CASSYGPVINQPQHF
TRBV7-2	TRBD1	few	14	TRBJ1-4	TGTGCCAGCAGCACGAGGACAGGCATCGAAAAACTGTTTTTT	CASSTRTGIEKLFF
TRBV7-9	.	few	13	TRBJ2-7	TGTGCCAGCAGCTTAGCCGACAGAAGCGAGCAGTACTTC	CASSLADRSEQYF
TRBV20-1	.	.	16	TRBJ1-1	TGCAGTGCTCGGATGGGTGGGGCAGGGGAGTGGACTGAAGCTTTCTTT	CSARMGGAGEWTEAFF
TRBV7-2	.	.	17	TRBJ2-1	TGTGCCAGCAGCTTCTGGGCACTTCGAGGTCTGAACAATGAGCAGTTCTTC	CASSFWALRGLNNEQFF
TRBV7-8	.	few	15	TRBJ1-2	TGTGCCAGCAGCCTACGGACAGAAACTCCCTATGGCTACACCTTC	CASSLRTETPYGYTF
TRBV2	.	.	17	TRBJ1-5	TGTGCCAGCACCCAAGCCCCCACAGTCTATAGCAATCAGCCCCAGCATTTT	CASTQAPTVYSNQPQHF
TRBV7-9	.	few	15	TRBJ2-2	TGTGCCAGCAGCGGGGGATTCGTAGACACCGGGGAGCTGTTTTTT	CASSGGFVDTGELFF
TRBV6-2/TRBV6-3	.	.	13	TRBJ1-1	TGTGCCAGCGGAAAGGGGCAGAACACTGAAGCTTTCTTT	CASGKGQNTEAFF
TRBV15	TRBD2	few	17	TRBJ2-3	TGTGCCACCAGCAGAGACGACGGGGGGGCGTCCACAGATACGCAGTATTTT	CATSRDDGGASTDTQYF
TRBV5-1	.	few	15	TRBJ1-1	TGCGCCAGCAGCTTGGGGCCTTTAGCTAACACTGAAGCTTTCTTT	CASSLGPLANTEAFF
TRBV7-2	.	.	17	TRBJ2-1	TGTGCCAGCCTCCAAGGGGTGGGGACTCCCAGCCATAATGAGCAGTTCTTC	CASLQGVGTPSHNEQFF
TRBV6-1	TRBD1	.	13	TRBJ2-7	TGTGCCGGGGGGACAGGGAACTCCTACGAGCAGTACTTC	CAGGTGNSYEQYF
TRBV4-1	.	.	13	TRBJ1-1	TGCGCCAGCAGCTATGGACCGAACACTGAAGCTTTCTTT	CASSYGPNTEAFF
TRBV12-3/TRBV12-4	.	few	15	TRBJ2-7	TGTGCCAGCAGTTTGTTGGGACTGCGATCCTACGAGCAGTACTTC	CASSLLGLRSYEQYF
TRBV5-1	.	.	16	TRBJ2-3	TGCGCCAGCAGCTTGGAGTCGCGAGCTAGCACAGATACGCAGTATTTT	CASSLESRASTDTQYF
TRBV7-8	TRBD2	few	15	TRBJ2-3	TGTGCCAGCAGCTTACTAGCGGACCTCACAGATACGCAGTATTTT	CASSLLADLTDTQYF
TRBV7-9	TRBD1	.	17	TRBJ2-2	TGTGCCAGCAGCTTAGAAGCCCACGGGACAGGGACCGGGGAGCTGTTTTTT	CASSLEAHGTGTGELFF
TRBV4-2	TRBD2	.	15	TRBJ2-3	TGTGCCAGCAGCCAAGGCGGGGGGGACACAGATACGCAGTATTTT	CASSQGGGDTDTQYF
TRBV10-1	.	few	13	TRBJ2-1	TGCGCCAGCAGTACTAACCCGGGAGCTGAGCAGTTCTTC	CASSTNPGAEQFF
TRBV2	TRBD1	.	14	TRBJ1-2	TGTGCCAGCAGTGAACCGGGACAGGGCCTTATATACACCTTC	CASSEPGQGLIYTF
TRBV7-9	TRBD2	few	16	TRBJ2-3	TGTGCCAGCAGCGCGGGACTAGCGGGGAGCACAGATACGCAGTATTTT	CASSAGLAGSTDTQYF
TRBV7-9	.	.	15	TRBJ2-1	TGTGCCAGCAGCAGGGCCCGGCAGGGCTACAATGAGCAGTTCTTC	CASSRARQGYNEQFF
TRBV20-1	TRBD1	.	14	TRBJ1-6	TGCAGTGCTAGGGGCGACAGGGTATATTCACCCCTCCACTTT	CSARGDRVYSPLHF
TRBV3-1	.	.	14	TRBJ1-1	TGTGCCAGCGGCGACGGTTTCATGAACACTGAAGCTTTCTTT	CASGDGFMNTEAFF
TRBV7-8	.	few	15	TRBJ1-6	TGTGCCAGCAGCTTACGGTTGGCAGGGAAGTCACCCCTCCACTTT	CASSLRLAGKSPLHF
TRBV7-2	.	many	13	TRBJ2-3	TGTGCCAGCAGCCTGGGCCGCACAGATACGCAGTATTTT	CASSLGRTDTQYF
TRBV12-3/TRBV12-4	TRBD1	.	13	TRBJ2-2	TGTGCCGGCGGGACAGGGGGGTTCGGGGAGCTGTTTTTT	CAGGTGGFGELFF
TRBV12-3/TRBV12-4	TRBD1	.	15	TRBJ1-5	TGTGCCAGCAGTCAAGGAACAGGGGGCTCACCGCCCCAGCATTTT	CASSQGTGGSPPQHF
TRBV7-9	.	.	16	TRBJ2-3	TGTGCCAGCAGCTTAGCAGGATCTAGGGTAACAGATACGCAGTATTTT	CASSLAGSRVTDTQYF
TRBV5-1	.	many	15	TRBJ2-5	TGCGCCAGCAGCCGGGTGTCGCGCCAGGAAGAGACCCAGTACTTC	CASSRVSRQEETQYF
TRBV15	.	.	14	TRBJ1-5	TGTGCCACCAGGCCTCCTCTCGGCAATCAGCCCCAGCATTTT	CATRPPLGNQPQHF
TRBV5-1	TRBD1	.	14	TRBJ1-1	TGCGCCAGCGGAACGGGACAGCTGAACACTGAAGCTTTCTTT	CASGTGQLNTEAFF
TRBV4-3	TRBD1	.	16	TRBJ2-1	TGCGCCAGCAGCCAATCGGACAGGGGGTATTACAATGAGCAGTTCTTC	CASSQSDRGYYNEQFF
TRBV7-9	TRBD1	few	15	TRBJ2-3	TGTGCCAGCAGTAGCGGACAGGGGGCAGAAGATACGCAGTATTTT	CASSSGQGAEDTQYF
TRBV2	TRBD2	.	16	TRBJ2-3	TGTGCCAGCAGTGACCTACTAGCGATGGCCACAGATACGCAGTATTTT	CASSDLLAMATDTQYF
TRBV27	.	few	13	TRBJ1-6	TGTGCCAGCAAAGTCAGGGCAACATCACCCCTCCACTTT	CASKVRATSPLHF
TRBV7-9	TRBD2	.	14	TRBJ2-5	TGTGCCAGCAGCTTTGTGGCCGGGAGGCAGACCCAGTACTTC	CASSFVAGRQTQYF
TRBV4-1	.	.	15	TRBJ1-1	TGCGCCAGCAGCCAGATCGGGAAGAGGGACACTGAAGCTTTCTTT	CASSQIGKRDTEAFF
TRBV28	TRBD1	.	15	TRBJ2-2	TGTGCCAGCAGTTCATCGGACAGGAAGGGCGGGGAGCTGTTTTTT	CASSSSDRKGGELFF
TRBV9	TRBD1	.	16	TRBJ2-7	TGTGCCAGCAGCGCAACTGAGGGACAGGGGGCTCCCGAGCAGTACTTC	CASSATEGQGAPEQYF
TRBV12-3/TRBV12-4	.	few	12	TRBJ2-7	TGTGCCAGCGGCGGGCCGAGCTACGAGCAGTACTTC	CASGGPSYEQYF
TRBV7-2	.	few	14	TRBJ2-1	TGTGCCAGCAGCTTAGGCAGGGGGGCGGATGAGCAGTTCTTC	CASSLGRGADEQFF
TRBV5-1	.	many	14	TRBJ2-3	TGCGCCAGCAGCCTCATGGGGATCACAGATACGCAGTATTTT	CASSLMGITDTQYF
TRBV5-6	.	.	14	TRBJ1-4	TGTGCCAGCAGCTCGGCTCAGGGGAATGAAAAACTGTTTTTT	CASSSAQGNEKLFF
TRBV19	TRBD2	.	17	TRBJ2-4	TGTGCCAGTAGTATTCGAGCTAGCGGGGGGACGATGAACATTCAGTACTTC	CASSIRASGGTMNIQYF
TRBV5-1	TRBD2	few	13	TRBJ2-3	TGCGCCAGCAGGGGACTACTCACAGATACGCAGTATTTT	CASRGLLTDTQYF
TRBV29-1	.	few	12	TRBJ1-2	TGCAGCGTTTGGAAGAGTATAGGTGGCTACACCTTC	CSVWKSIGGYTF
TRBV14	TRBD1	few	14	TRBJ1-2	TGTGCCAGCAGCCAAGCCGGGACAGGCTATGGCTACACCTTC	CASSQAGTGYGYTF
TRBV29-1	TRBD2	few	16	TRBJ2-3	TGCAGCGTTGATCCCGTAGCGGGGGGAACCACAGATACGCAGTATTTT	CSVDPVAGGTTDTQYF
TRBV27	.	few	16	TRBJ2-3	TGTGCCAGCAATCCACCACCGGGGGAGGGCACAGATACGCAGTATTTT	CASNPPPGEGTDTQYF